This TCR beta chain was captured in a study of blood T cells in healthy people across ages. The CDR3 has 13 residues. Trimming took off 9 bases at V and 6 bases at J, with 12 bases between the two ends. Germline V gene data show CDR1 as LNHDA and CDR2 as SQIVND (reference sequence). The use of a sample-barcoded 5' primer and a J-beta primer mix characterized a second PCR of about 7 to 12 cycles. TCRdb fed the 5' RACE reads into MiXCR, producing one record per CDR3 protein. The sample lists approximately 1.5 million distinct CDR3 sequences, less than 45% occurring once. The sample consisted of blood. The gene calls are TRBV19 and TRBJ1-6, with D perhaps matching TRBD1 (5 bases). The origin of this receptor is a woman under 30 in good health. The CDR3 loop is CARRVGVNSPLHF. The DNA of the CDR3 is TGTGCCAGGAGAGTGGGGGTTAATTCACCCCTCCACTTT.